This entry features one T cell receptor beta chain sequence. Original methodology: The assay estimated nucleated cells by amplifying reference gene primers. Generated by immunoSEQ multiplex PCR, the TCRdb table keeps only in-frame clones and is missing some. V and J calls and clone size follow that table, whereas D and trimming were derived from the DNA. The sample has fewer than 200,000 clones; about 80% are singletons. This entry belongs to a study of blood T cell repertoires in COVID-19. For the study at large: The origin of the acute and convalescent COVID-19 samples was the United States, Italy and Spain. T cells, B-cell-depleted T cells, or PBMCs supplied cDNA or gDNA.

V trimming: 3 bases; J trimming: 8 bases; junction bases outside the gene matches: 8. The CDR3 extends over 15 amino acids. Germline CDR1 is LNHDA and CDR2 is SQIVND (reference sequence). The receptor's source is a woman in her 70s with acute or convalescent COVID-19. The chain employs TRBV19 and TRBJ2-2; 8 bases match TRBD2. Material: peripheral blood. Written as DNA, the CDR3 is TGTGCCAGTAGTATCGCTGCGGGGACTAGAGGGGAGCTGTTTTTT. It encodes CASSIAAGTRGELFF. Together with reference TRBV19 and TRBJ2-2, the CDR3 gives the full variable domain: DGGITQSPKYLFRKEGQNVTLSCEQNLNHDAMYWYRQDPGQGLRLIYYSQIVNDFQKGDIAEGYSVSREKKESFPLTVTSAQKNPTAFYLCASSIAAGTRGELFFGEGSRLTVL.